A selection of T cell receptor beta chains follows, all from one sample in a study of blood T cell repertoires in COVID-19. TCRdb's copy holds only in-frame clones and misses some; the assay was immunoSEQ multiplex PCR. The sample has about 430,000 clones, around 87% seen once. Sequencing was done on a sample of PBMCs or T cells enriched from blood (not recorded which). These receptors were obtained from a young woman with acute COVID-19. Each CDR3 is given with its conserved first and last residue. D genes are given only for firm matches. Rows give clone size only sometimes, using once, few, many, or a class for an expanded clone.

J gene: TRBJ2-3; V gene: TRBV5-1; clone size: .; D gene: .; CDR3 protein: CASSLYFEDTQYF; CDR3 DNA: TGCGCCAGCAGCTTGTATTTCGAGGATACGCAGTATTTT
J gene: TRBJ1-2; V gene: TRBV2; clone size: .; D gene: TRBD1; CDR3 protein: CASSEEGARGGYTF; CDR3 DNA: TGTGCCAGCAGTGAAGAGGGGGCGAGAGGTGGCTACACCTTC
J gene: TRBJ1-3; V gene: TRBV2; clone size: .; D gene: .; CDR3 protein: CAGWRADSGNTIYF; CDR3 DNA: TGTGCCGGCTGGAGGGCAGACTCTGGAAACACCATATATTTT
J gene: TRBJ2-7; V gene: TRBV27; clone size: .; D gene: .; CDR3 protein: CASRSGPSIEQYF; CDR3 DNA: TGTGCCAGCAGGAGCGGTCCCTCCATCGAGCAGTACTTC
J gene: TRBJ2-6; V gene: TRBV7-2; clone size: .; D gene: TRBD2; CDR3 protein: CASSLWGGVGANVLTF; CDR3 DNA: TGTGCCAGCAGCTTATGGGGAGGGGTCGGGGCCAACGTCCTGACTTTC
J gene: TRBJ1-2; V gene: TRBV6-5; clone size: .; D gene: .; CDR3 protein: CASRTQGLGGYTF; CDR3 DNA: TGTGCCAGCAGAACGCAGGGACTTGGAGGCTACACCTTC
J gene: TRBJ2-6; V gene: TRBV19; clone size: .; D gene: .; CDR3 protein: CASSTTSAGANVLTF; CDR3 DNA: TGTGCCAGTAGTACGACATCGGCTGGGGCCAACGTCCTGACTTTC
J gene: TRBJ2-3; V gene: TRBV7-9; clone size: .; D gene: .; CDR3 protein: CASSLGAGWVPDTQYF; CDR3 DNA: TGTGCCAGCAGCTTAGGAGCAGGGTGGGTCCCTGATACGCAGTATTTT
J gene: TRBJ2-2; V gene: TRBV9; clone size: .; D gene: .; CDR3 protein: CASSVRSAGTVTGELFF; CDR3 DNA: TGTGCCAGCAGCGTAAGGTCTGCGGGAACGGTGACCGGGGAGCTGTTTTTT
J gene: TRBJ1-4; V gene: TRBV7-2; clone size: .; D gene: .; CDR3 protein: CASSPSSPPDEKLFF; CDR3 DNA: TGTGCCAGCAGCCCCTCTTCCCCTCCCGATGAAAAACTGTTTTTT
J gene: TRBJ1-1; V gene: TRBV24-1; clone size: few; D gene: .; CDR3 protein: CATSEGAGTGIDTEAFF; CDR3 DNA: TGTGCCACCAGTGAGGGGGCAGGGACGGGTATAGACACTGAAGCTTTCTTT
J gene: TRBJ2-7; V gene: TRBV5-1; clone size: once; D gene: .; CDR3 protein: CASSSRTGRADEQYF; CDR3 DNA: TGCGCCAGCAGCTCACGGACAGGGAGGGCCGACGAGCAGTACTTC
J gene: TRBJ2-5; V gene: TRBV9; clone size: .; D gene: .; CDR3 protein: CASSVAQGTETQYF; CDR3 DNA: TGTGCCAGCAGCGTAGCCCAGGGTACAGAGACCCAGTACTTC
J gene: TRBJ1-2; V gene: TRBV20-1; clone size: .; D gene: .; CDR3 protein: CSASNIAPPNGYTF; CDR3 DNA: TGCAGTGCTAGTAATATAGCCCCCCCCAACGGCTACACCTTC
J gene: TRBJ2-2; V gene: TRBV27; clone size: once; D gene: TRBD1; CDR3 protein: CAGDRVGTGELFF; CDR3 DNA: TGTGCCGGAGACAGGGTGGGCACCGGGGAGCTGTTTTTT
J gene: TRBJ1-3; V gene: TRBV6-5; clone size: .; D gene: .; CDR3 protein: CASSYSRQLGNTIYF; CDR3 DNA: TGTGCCAGCAGTTACTCGCGACAACTCGGAAACACCATATATTTT
J gene: TRBJ1-1; V gene: TRBV27; clone size: .; D gene: .; CDR3 protein: CASSLIRDTEAFF; CDR3 DNA: TGTGCCAGCAGTTTGATCAGGGACACTGAAGCTTTCTTT